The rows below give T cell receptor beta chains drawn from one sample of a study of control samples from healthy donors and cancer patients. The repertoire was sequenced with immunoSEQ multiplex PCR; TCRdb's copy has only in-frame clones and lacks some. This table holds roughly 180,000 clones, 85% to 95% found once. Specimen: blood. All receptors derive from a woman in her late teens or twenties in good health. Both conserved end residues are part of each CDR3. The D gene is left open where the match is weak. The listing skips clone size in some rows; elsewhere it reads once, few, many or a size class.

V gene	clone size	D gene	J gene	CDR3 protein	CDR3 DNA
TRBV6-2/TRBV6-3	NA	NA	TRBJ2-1	CASSYSNAPNEQFF	TGTGCCAGCAGTTACTCGAACGCCCCGAATGAGCAGTTCTTC
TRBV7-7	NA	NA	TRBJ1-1	CASKRQENTEAFF	TGTGCTAGCAAGAGACAGGAAAACACTGAAGCTTTCTTT
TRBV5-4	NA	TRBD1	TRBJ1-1	CASRDRTGYESNTEAFF	TGTGCCAGCAGAGACCGGACAGGGTATGAATCGAACACTGAAGCTTTCTTT
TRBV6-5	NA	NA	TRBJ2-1	CASSRAPGLNEQFF	TGTGCCAGCAGCCGGGCTCCGGGGCTTAATGAGCAGTTCTTC
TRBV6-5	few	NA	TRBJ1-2	CASTRQTGPQGGYTF	TGTGCCAGCACGAGGCAAACCGGCCCCCAGGGGGGCTACACCTTC
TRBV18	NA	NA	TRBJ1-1	CASSPSLFRGADTEAFF	TGTGCCAGCTCACCCTCCCTTTTCCGGGGGGCGGACACTGAAGCTTTCTTT
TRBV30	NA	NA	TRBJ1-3	CGRVWSSGNTIYF	TGTGGCAGGGTTTGGAGCTCTGGAAACACCATATATTTT
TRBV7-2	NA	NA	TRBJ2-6	CASSRRSGANVLTF	TGTGCCAGCAGCCGGCGGTCTGGGGCCAACGTCCTGACTTTC
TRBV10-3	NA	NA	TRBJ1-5	CAISESVGGNQPQHF	TGTGCCATCAGTGAGTCCGTTGGGGGGAATCAGCCCCAGCATTTT
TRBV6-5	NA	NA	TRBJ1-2	CASSTGRPNYGYTF	TGTGCCAGCAGTACAGGGAGGCCTAACTATGGCTACACCTTC
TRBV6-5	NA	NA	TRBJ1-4	CASRRNEKLFF	TGTGCCAGCAGGCGAAACGAAAAACTGTTTTTT
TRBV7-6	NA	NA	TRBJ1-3	CASSLGGQGNTIYF	TGTGCCAGCAGCTTAGGAGGACAGGGAAACACCATATATTTT
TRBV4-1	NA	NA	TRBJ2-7	CASSLQSGTYEQYF	TGCGCCAGCAGCCTTCAGTCCGGGACCTACGAGCAGTACTTC
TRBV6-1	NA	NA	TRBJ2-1	CASSEEGFDEQFF	TGTGCCAGCAGTGAAGAAGGGTTCGATGAGCAGTTCTTC
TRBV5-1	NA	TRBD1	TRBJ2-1	CASSFEGAMGSEQFF	TGCGCCAGCAGCTTCGAGGGGGCCATGGGGAGTGAGCAGTTCTTC
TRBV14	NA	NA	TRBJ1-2	CASSPGGNYGYTF	TGTGCCAGCAGCCCGGGGGGTAACTATGGCTACACCTTC
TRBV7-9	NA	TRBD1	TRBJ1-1	CASSHDRGGVEAFF	TGTGCCAGCAGCCACGACAGGGGAGGCGTTGAAGCTTTCTTT
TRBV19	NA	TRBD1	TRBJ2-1	CASSLGQGSYNEQFF	TGTGCCAGTAGTTTAGGACAGGGGAGCTACAATGAGCAGTTCTTC
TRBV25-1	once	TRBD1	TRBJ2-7	CASRGQGSYEQYF	TGTGCCAGCAGGGGACAGGGATCCTACGAGCAGTACTTC
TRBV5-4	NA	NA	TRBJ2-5	CASSPLGAETQYF	TGTGCCAGCAGCCCTCTGGGGGCGGAGACCCAGTACTTC
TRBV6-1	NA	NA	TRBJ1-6	CASSEAGVGNSPLHF	TGTGCCAGCAGTGAAGCGGGGGTAGGTAATTCACCCCTCCACTTT
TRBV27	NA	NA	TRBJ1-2	CASSSPGAANYGYTF	TGTGCCAGCAGTTCCCCCGGGGCGGCGAACTATGGCTACACCTTC
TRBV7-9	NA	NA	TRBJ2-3	CASTSGLDVTDTQYF	TGTGCCAGCACCTCAGGGTTGGATGTCACAGATACGCAGTATTTT
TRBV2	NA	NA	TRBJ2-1	CASSPDLGGEQFF	TGTGCCAGCAGTCCCGATCTAGGTGGTGAGCAGTTCTTC
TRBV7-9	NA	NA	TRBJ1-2	CASSLGGRGYTF	TGTGCCAGCAGCTTAGGAGGGAGAGGCTACACCTTC
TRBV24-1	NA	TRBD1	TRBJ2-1	CATGPGTGGESFYNEQFF	TGTGCCACCGGCCCGGGGACAGGGGGCGAATCGTTTTACAATGAGCAGTTCTTC
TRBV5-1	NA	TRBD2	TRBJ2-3	CASSPGQLARTSGAQYF	TGCGCCAGCAGCCCCGGCCAATTAGCGCGAACTAGCGGTGCGCAGTATTTT
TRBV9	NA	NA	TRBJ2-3	CASSAKRGRADTQYF	TGTGCCAGCAGCGCTAAGAGGGGTAGAGCAGATACGCAGTATTTT
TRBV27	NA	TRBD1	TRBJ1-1	CASSSVRGTGTEAFF	TGTGCCAGCAGTTCCGTTAGAGGGACAGGTACTGAAGCTTTCTTT
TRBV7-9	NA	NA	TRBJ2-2	CASSSTVVGELFF	TGTGCCAGCAGCTCAACTGTGGTTGGGGAGCTGTTTTTT
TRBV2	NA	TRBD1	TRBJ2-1	CASGGTGEIDEQFF	TGTGCCAGCGGAGGCACAGGGGAGATTGATGAGCAGTTCTTC
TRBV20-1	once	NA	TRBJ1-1	CSASTGRRPEAFF	TGCAGTGCAAGTACAGGGAGGAGGCCTGAAGCTTTCTTT